The 29 T cell receptor beta chains below were found in one sample sequenced in a study of blood T cell repertoires in COVID-19. The assay was immunoSEQ multiplex PCR, and TCRdb's table has in-frame clones only and misses some. The sample yields hundreds of thousands of clones, 87% seen once. The sequenced sample was peripheral blood. Every receptor here comes from a woman between 40 and 55 years old who had recovered from COVID-19.

The rearrangement uses TRBV5-4 and TRBJ2-3; maybe TRBD2 (6 bases). Trimming removed 6 bases from V and 1 base from J, with 15 bases in between. CDR3 length: 15 residues. Germline V gene lookup returns CDR1 SGHNT and CDR2 YYREEE (reference sequence). CDR3 coding DNA: TGTGCCAGCAACGCCGGGGGACGGGGCACAGATACGCAGTATTTT. This codes for CASNAGGRGTDTQYF.

The chain has TRBV7-6 and TRBJ2-7; 8 bases fit TRBD1. Germline V gene lookup returns CDR1 SGHVS and CDR2 FNYEAQ. The CDR3 covers 15 residues. V was pared by 1 base and J by 2 bases, with 4 bases of the junction left unmatched. CDR3 coding DNA: TGTGCCAGCAGCTTAGAGGGACAGGAGACCTACGAGCAGTACTTC. Protein: CASSLEGQETYEQYF.

The V gene is TRBV3-1 (or the pseudogene TRBV3-2), the J gene TRBJ2-4; 8 nucleotides match TRBD2. Looked up from germline, CDR1 is LGHDT and CDR2 is YNNKEL (reference sequence). The CDR3 consists of 15 residues. After removal of 1 base from V and 6 bases from J, the junction contained 5 bases not matched to a gene. CDR3: CASSQAGGLGNIQYF. In DNA, the CDR3 is TGTGCCAGCAGCCAAGCGGGGGGGCTTGGAAACATTCAGTACTTC.

This sequence joins TRBV12-5 and TRBJ1-1; TRBD1 aligns across 7 bases. The CDR3 totals 13 residues. CDR1 LGHNT and CDR2 FRNRAP come from the germline V gene. Trimming took 2 bases from V and 8 from J; bases not matched to a gene: 5. Here the CDR3 DNA reads TGTGCTAGTGGTTTGCCCCCGGGACAGGAAGCTTTCTTT. Translation: CASGLPPGQEAFF. The whole variable domain, filled in from reference TRBV12-5 and TRBJ1-1, reads DARVTQTPRHKVTEMGQEVTMRCQPILGHNTVFWYRQTMMQGLELLAYFRNRAPLDDSGMPKDRFSAEMPDATLATLKIQPSEPRDSAVYFCASGLPPGQEAFFGQGTRLTVV.

The chain couples TRBV9 to TRBJ1-1, with 8 bases aligning to TRBD1. The V segment lost 4 bases and the J segment 4 bases; nucleotides outside the gene matches: 6. The germline gives CDR1 SGDLS, CDR2 YYNGEE. The CDR3 is made up of 14 amino acids. For the CDR3, the DNA is TGTGCCAGCAGCACCCAGGGGGCGGCCACTGAAGCTTTCTTT. Encoded protein: CASSTQGAATEAFF.

V usage is TRBV2 and J usage is TRBJ1-3, with D possibly TRBD1 on 5 matching bases. Deletions cut 3 bases from V and 4 bases from J, with 10 bases between. CDR1 and CDR2 from the germline V gene are SNHLY and FYNNEI. This CDR3 has 14 residues. The CDR3 bases are TGTGCCAGCAGTGAGCAGGGTATAGGAAACACCATATATTTT. Encoded protein: CASSEQGIGNTIYF.

This clone has a count of ten or more. V is TRBV27 and J is TRBJ1-1, with a weak D call TRBD1 (5 bases). This CDR3 region has 14 residues. Germline loops: CDR1 MNHEY, CDR2 SMNVEV (reference sequence). V was cut by 5 bases and J by 7 bases, with 17 bases left in between. This CDR3 reads CASSEQVWGGEAFF. DNA for the CDR3: TGTGCCAGCAGTGAACAGGTGTGGGGTGGTGAAGCTTTCTTT.

This clone showed up just once. V usage is TRBV6-4 and J usage is TRBJ1-2, with a possible D match to TRBD1 (5 bases). The germline V gene encodes CDR1 MRHNA and CDR2 SNTAGT. This CDR3 spans 14 amino acids. V lost 4 bases and J 8 bases, leaving 17 bases between the germline ends. CDR3 in DNA: TGTGCCAGCAGTGCGGACACCCGGCTCAGAGGCTACACCTTC. The encoded protein is CASSADTRLRGYTF.

The chain combines TRBV3-1 (or the pseudogene TRBV3-2) with TRBJ2-2; TRBD1 matches at 8 bases. Germline CDR1 reads LGHDT; CDR2 reads YNNKEL (reference sequence). The V segment lost 4 bases and the J segment 6 bases; nucleotides outside the gene matches: 4. The CDR3 contains 14 residues. As DNA, the CDR3 is TGTGCCAGCAGCCTACAGGGGGGCCCCGGGGAGCTGTTTTTT. Its protein is CASSLQGGPGELFF.

A note on this clone: Relative to the germline gene, one junction end is altered; a read error may explain this. This chain links TRBV5-6 with TRBJ1-6, with 7 bases identical to TRBD1. From germline, CDR1 is SGHDT and CDR2 YYEEEE. This CDR3 is built from 16 residues. The CDR3 sequence is CASSLAPSRGDSPLHF. The DNA of the CDR3 is TGTGCCAGCAGCTTGGCCCCCTCCAGGGGGGATTCTCCCCTCCACTTT.

The chain combines TRBV7-9 with TRBJ1-1; D remains ambiguous. The CDR3 loop spans 18 amino acids. V shed 5 bases and J shed 4 bases, with 26 bases lying between them. CDR1 is SEHNR and CDR2 is FQNEAQ in the germline V gene (reference sequence). The CDR3 DNA sequence: TGTGCCAGCAGCCCTCTAGATGACGGGAGGCTCTTGGGCACTGAAGCTTTCTTT. It encodes CASSPLDDGRLLGTEAFF. The whole variable domain, remainder taken from reference TRBV7-9 and TRBJ1-1, is DTGVSQNPRHKITKRGQNVTFRCDPISEHNRLYWYRQTLGQGPEFLTYFQNEAQLEKSRLLSDRFSAERPKGSFSTLEIQRTEQGDSAMYLCASSPLDDGRLLGTEAFFGQGTRLTVV.

The chain is built from TRBV6-5 and TRBJ1-1; the D gene is possibly TRBD1 (5 bases). This CDR3 has 13 residues. Germline CDR1 is MNHEY and CDR2 is SVGAGI. V was shortened by 2 bases and J by 5 bases, with 9 bases between the two germline ends. The CDR3 protein is CASSYGGGTEAFF. The CDR3 nucleotides are TGTGCCAGCAGTTACGGGGGGGGAACTGAAGCTTTCTTT.

This clone turned up a few times. The J gene is TRBJ1-1, the V gene TRBV19, with TRBD1 identical over 12 bases. Germline CDR1 reads LNHDA; CDR2 reads SQIVND (reference sequence). The CDR3 loop spans 14 amino acids. J lost 2 bases, V lost 9 bases, and 4 bases had no gene match. CDR3 sequence (DNA): TGTGCCAGCGGGACAGGGGGCCGAAACACTGAAGCTTTCTTT. This sequence encodes CASGTGGRNTEAFF.

This clone was detected only once. The rearrangement uses TRBV5-1 and TRBJ1-4, with D maybe TRBD1 (6 bases). The V end was cut by 4 bases, the J end by 5 bases, with 12 bases between. CDR1 and CDR2 (germline): SGHRS, YFSETQ. This CDR3 comprises 14 residues. The CDR3 DNA follows: TGCGCCAGCAGCCCTGGACAGCCCAATGAAAAACTGTTTTTT. Its translation is CASSPGQPNEKLFF.

The rearrangement joins TRBV5-4 to TRBJ2-5; 9 bases align to TRBD1. Germline V lookup: CDR1 SGHNT, CDR2 YYREEE (reference sequence). The V and J ends lost 4 bases and 5 bases, in that order; junction bases with no gene match: 9. This CDR3 is built from 15 residues. The CDR3 DNA is TGTGCCAGCAGCCGAAAAACCGGGACAGGGGAGACCCAGTACTTC. Its protein is CASSRKTGTGETQYF. The entire variable domain, with the rest obtained from reference TRBV5-4 and TRBJ2-5, is as follows: ETGVTQSPTHLIKTRGQQVTLRCSSQSGHNTVSWYQQALGQGPQFIFQYYREEENGRGNFPPRFSGLQFPNYSSELNVNALELDDSALYLCASSRKTGTGETQYFGPGTRLLVL.

The chain carries TRBV6-5 and TRBJ1-5; D ambiguous. The CDR3 is made up of 14 amino acids. V lost 0 bases, J lost 4 bases, and 7 bases lay in between. CDR1 is MNHEY and CDR2 is SVGAGI in the germline V gene. In nucleotides, the CDR3 is TGTGCCAGCAGTTACTCTCGCGTGAATCAGCCCCAGCATTTT. Residues: CASSYSRVNQPQHF.

The chain couples TRBV5-1 to TRBJ2-7; possibly TRBD2 for D (6 bases). This CDR3 region has 12 residues. Germline CDR1 reads SGHRS; CDR2 reads YFSETQ. The V and J ends lost 3 bases and 5 bases respectively, with 9 bases between them. The CDR3 here is CASSWGGDEQYF. DNA for the CDR3: TGCGCCAGCAGCTGGGGCGGGGACGAGCAGTACTTC.

This chain connects TRBV5-6 to TRBJ2-7; TRBD1 is a possible D gene (5 bases). Germline CDR1 is SGHDT and CDR2 is YYEEEE. The CDR3 contains 17 residues. Trimming cost V 1 base and J 2 bases, with 19 bases left between them. DNA of the CDR3: TGTGCCAGCAGCTTGAGGGGCTACCCAACTCTTGCCTACGAGCAGTACTTC. It yields the protein CASSLRGYPTLAYEQYF.

The chain is built from TRBV25-1 and TRBJ2-2; the D gene is possibly TRBD1 (5 bases). The V end was cut by 5 bases, the J end by 4 bases, with 11 bases between. The CDR3 spans 14 residues. Germline V lookup: CDR1 MGHDK, CDR2 SYGVNS. This CDR3 is CASSTGRITGELFF. The CDR3 DNA reads TGTGCCAGCAGTACAGGACGAATCACCGGGGAGCTGTTTTTT.

V gene TRBV6-6 combines with J gene TRBJ2-1, with D perhaps matching TRBD1 (6 bases). The germline CDR1 and CDR2 sequences are MNHNY and SVGAGI (reference sequence). V lost 2 bases to trimming and J lost 6 bases, with 8 bases between them. CDR3 length: 13 amino acids. CDR3 DNA sequence: TGTGCCAGCAGTTACGAAGGGGGCAATGAGCAGTTCTTC. Amino acid sequence: CASSYEGGNEQFF.

This clone was counted between two and nine times. The chain has TRBV5-6 and TRBJ1-2, with TRBD1 matching over 7 bases. V gave up 1 base and J gave up 7 bases; unmatched junction bases: 7. The CDR3 loop spans 14 amino acids. CDR1 is SGHDT, CDR2 YYEEEE, per germline. This chain's CDR3 is CASSLSGGFGGYTF. CDR3 bases: TGTGCCAGCAGCTTGTCAGGGGGATTTGGTGGCTACACCTTC. Complete variable domain (other parts from reference TRBV5-6 and TRBJ1-2): DAGVTQSPTHLIKTRGQQVTLRCSPKSGHDTVSWYQQALGQGPQFIFQYYEEEERQRGNFPDRFSGHQFPNYSSELNVNALLLGDSALYLCASSLSGGFGGYTFGSGTRLTVV.

The J gene is TRBJ1-1, the V gene TRBV5-1; D gene unclear. This CDR3 is 14 amino acids long. CDR1 SGHRS and CDR2 YFSETQ come from the germline V gene. V was shortened by 4 bases and J by 4 bases, with 14 bases between the two germline ends. The CDR3 region is CASSLGLPGTEAFF. Here the CDR3 DNA reads TGCGCCAGCAGCCTGGGCCTACCTGGCACTGAAGCTTTCTTT.

This chain joins TRBV7-9 and TRBJ2-7; weak D call: TRBD2 (5 bases). CDR1 and CDR2 from the germline V gene are SEHNR and FQNEAQ (reference sequence). Trimming took 1 base from V and 0 from J, leaving 10 bases between them. This CDR3 comprises 15 residues. The chain's CDR3 is CASSLVLGSSYEQYF. The CDR3 DNA sequence: TGTGCCAGCAGCTTAGTGTTGGGGAGCTCCTACGAGCAGTACTTC.

The chain couples TRBV15 to TRBJ2-1, with 8 bases fitting TRBD2. The CDR3 loop spans 15 amino acids. Per germline, CDR1 LNHNV and CDR2 YYDKDF (reference sequence). J was trimmed by 8 bases and V by 3 bases; bases with no gene match: 9. The CDR3 DNA reads as TGTGCCACCAGCAGTGGGAGCGGGGGTGGCTATGAGCAGTTCTTC. Translating gives CATSSGSGGGYEQFF.

The rearrangement links TRBV4-1 to TRBJ1-5; possibly TRBD1 for D (6 bases). Germline lookup yields CDR1 MGHRA and CDR2 YSYEKL. This CDR3 has 18 amino acids. Trimming shortened V by 0 bases and J by 0 bases, and 15 bases separated the two germline ends. The CDR3 reads CASSQEPGHIYSNQPQHF. As DNA, the CDR3 is TGCGCCAGCAGCCAAGAACCGGGACACATTTATAGCAATCAGCCCCAGCATTTT.

V usage is TRBV13 and J usage is TRBJ1-3; no reliable D call. Germline assignment: CDR1 PRHDT and CDR2 FYEKMQ (reference sequence). CDR3 length: 19 residues. Trimming pared 6 bases from V and 4 bases from J, leaving 28 bases between. Here the CDR3 reads CASSPRTELYGMHGNTIYF. CDR3 in DNA: TGTGCCAGCAGTCCTAGGACGGAGTTGTACGGGATGCACGGAAACACCATATATTTT. The whole variable domain, remainder taken from reference TRBV13 and TRBJ1-3, is AAGVIQSPRHLIKEKRETATLKCYPIPRHDTVYWYQQGPGQDPQFLISFYEKMQSDKGSIPDRFSAQQFSDYHSELNMSSLELGDSALYFCASSPRTELYGMHGNTIYFGEGSWLTVV.

This clone was picked up a small number of times. The rearrangement joins TRBV5-5 to TRBJ1-6, with 8 bases lining up with TRBD1. Per the germline V gene, CDR1 is SGHKS and CDR2 is YYEKEE (reference sequence). V shed 4 bases and J 8 bases; nucleotides not matched to a gene: 8. The CDR3 has 15 amino acids. Written as DNA, the CDR3 is TGTGCCAGCAGCCCCCTGACAGGGGATTATTCACCCCTCCACTTT. This codes for CASSPLTGDYSPLHF. The full variable domain, in which reference TRBV5-5 and TRBJ1-6 provide the parts outside the CDR3, is DAGVTQSPTHLIKTRGQQVTLRCSPISGHKSVSWYQQVLGQGPQFIFQYYEKEERGRGNFPDRFSARQFPNYSSELNVNALLLGDSALYLCASSPLTGDYSPLHFGNGTRLTVT.

CDR3 coding DNA: TGTGCCAGCAGTGAAGGGACAGGAAGGCCCCAAGATACGCAGTATTTT. Protein: CASSEGTGRPQDTQYF. The rearrangement joins TRBV6-1 to TRBJ2-3; 7 bases line up with TRBD1. The CDR3 spans 16 residues. With 1 base clipped from V and 5 bases from J, the junction kept 9 bases outside the gene matches. CDR1 and CDR2 (germline): MNHNS, SASEGT.

This clone turned up a few times. The chain combines TRBV5-1 with TRBJ2-5, with a weak D call TRBD2 (5 bases). The CDR3 contains 14 residues. The germline V gene encodes CDR1 SGHRS and CDR2 YFSETQ. The V and J ends lost 1 base and 2 bases respectively, with 9 bases between them. CDR3 sequence: CASSLLTGQETQYF. CDR3 sequence (DNA): TGCGCCAGCAGCTTGCTGACGGGGCAAGAGACCCAGTACTTC.